The rows below give T cell receptor beta chains drawn from one sample of a study of cytomegalovirus exposure and HLA in healthy donors. Sequenced by immunoSEQ multiplex PCR; TCRdb stores in-frame clones only, minus some. The profile covers roughly 230,000 clones, with about 85% appearing a single time and about 0.25% taken by the ten largest. Sequenced input: PBMCs. The receptors derive from a girl aged 2-10 years in good health and CMV-seronegative. Both conserved end residues are part of each CDR3. Size is omitted from some rows. Given values are once, few, many or a class for expanded clones.

cdr3_length,v_call,clone_size,j_call,cdr3_aa
15,TRBV5-1,.,TRBJ2-3,CASSFTSGSTDTQYF
15,TRBV7-9,.,TRBJ2-7,CASSLGGQGVDEQYF
16,TRBV27,.,TRBJ1-6,CASSLFRSSYNSPLHF
15,TRBV5-1,.,TRBJ1-3,CASSQGHEGGNTIYF
14,TRBV7-9,once,TRBJ1-3,CASSHQGPGNTIYF
14,TRBV2,.,TRBJ2-1,CASSRDRRFNEQFF
16,TRBV2,.,TRBJ1-4,CASSEVGGGGGEKLFF
20,TRBV4-2,few,TRBJ2-2,CASSLFRRLALNGGTGELFF
14,TRBV4-1,.,TRBJ2-7,CASSHTGSPYEQYF
15,TRBV19,.,TRBJ2-7,CASRGGMVGPYEQYF
13,TRBV5-4,.,TRBJ2-7,CASSQRQSYEQYF
16,TRBV30,once,TRBJ2-1,CAWIMSAGAFYNEQFF
13,TRBV6-6,.,TRBJ1-4,CASSYRGKEKLFF
14,TRBV6-1,.,TRBJ2-2,CASMDRLNTGELFF
13,TRBV2,.,TRBJ1-2,CASSQGGTYGYTF
10,TRBV29-1,once,TRBJ1-1,CSGQDSEAFF
13,TRBV11-3,.,TRBJ1-1,CASSLVGGSEAFF
15,TRBV4-1,.,TRBJ1-2,CASSQGTTGTYGYTF
14,TRBV6-5,once,TRBJ1-1,CASRSGQGATEAFF
16,TRBV6-1,.,TRBJ1-6,CASSAKTGTYNSPLHF
14,TRBV5-6,.,TRBJ2-5,CASSLDSGAETQYF
13,TRBV10-3,.,TRBJ1-2,CAISEGQFHGYTF
16,TRBV7-2,.,TRBJ1-6,CASSSRTGFYGSPLHF
14,TRBV30,once,TRBJ1-6,CAWMWSSYNSPLHF
15,TRBV7-9,few,TRBJ1-1,CASSLDRVISTEAFF
16,TRBV9,once,TRBJ2-5,CASSVAPVAEGGTQYF
9,TRBV6-1,once,TRBJ2-1,CATLAEQFF
13,TRBV18,.,TRBJ2-7,CASSRMEDYEQYF
17,TRBV7-3,.,TRBJ2-6,CASSLLGANSGANVLTF
14,TRBV18,.,TRBJ1-1,CASSPRGGDTEAFF
14,TRBV10-2,.,TRBJ2-5,CASSVRAGQETQYF
14,TRBV5-1,.,TRBJ2-7,CASSLNGGLYEQYF
14,TRBV2,.,TRBJ2-5,CASSERRNGETQYF
12,TRBV5-4,.,TRBJ1-2,CASSSTGYGYTF
16,TRBV7-3,.,TRBJ1-5,CASSLLGAGGNQPQHF
13,TRBV19,.,TRBJ1-5,CASSQMFNQPQHF
14,TRBV4-1,.,TRBJ2-7,CASSQEAGGTGPYF
15,TRBV6-1,.,TRBJ2-7,CASSAVLAGAYEQYF
12,TRBV5-1,.,TRBJ2-5,CASSLYSETQYF
13,TRBV14,.,TRBJ1-1,CASSIRQDGEAFF
14,TRBV6-1,.,TRBJ2-7,CASSRDRDWYEQYF
13,TRBV11-2,.,TRBJ1-1,CASSPFAVREAFF
13,TRBV30,.,TRBJ1-2,CAWSRTGGYGYTF
14,TRBV10-1,.,TRBJ2-2,CASSDMSVIGELFF
16,TRBV10-3,.,TRBJ2-7,CAISDPETGDVHEQYF